This is a list of T cell receptor beta chains from one sample in a study of shared clonotypes between healthy human individuals. The table came from immunoSEQ multiplex PCR; TCRdb's copy has only in-frame clones and leaves some out. The sample lists 2 million to 2.5 million clones; about nine tenths were seen once. The sequenced material came from naive CD4+ T cells from PBMCs. The receptors were gathered from a man aged 18 to 35 in good health. Some clones in this sample may be carry-over from other donors' samples. Each CDR3 is given with its conserved first and last residue. The D gene is left open where the match is weak. Some rows have no size entry. The others give once, few or many, or a class for an expanded clone.

abundance	v_gene	j_gene	d_gene	CDR3nt	CDR3aa
once	TRBV28	TRBJ2-7	TRBD1	TGTGCCAGCAGTTTACCCAGACAGGGGAGGTACGAGCAGTACTTC	CASSLPRQGRYEQYF
-	TRBV6-5	TRBJ2-7	-	TGTGCCAGCAGCCGCCGGGACGGTGCCTACGAGCAGTACTTC	CASSRRDGAYEQYF
-	TRBV6-5	TRBJ2-7	TRBD1	TGTGCCAGCAGTCGGGACAGCTACGAGCAGTACTTC	CASSRDSYEQYF
-	TRBV1	TRBJ2-2	-	TGCACCAGCAGCCAAGGGACCGGTCCAGGGTGGGACACCGGGGAGCTGTTTTTT	CTSSQGTGPGWDTGELFF
-	TRBV6-5	TRBJ1-1	TRBD1	TGTGCCAGCACTAACGACAGGGCACCTTTCTTT	CASTNDRAPFF
-	TRBV15	TRBJ1-1	-	TGTGCCACCAGCCCCCCCGTGAACGCTGAAGCTTTCTTT	CATSPPVNAEAFF
once	TRBV12-5	TRBJ2-2	TRBD2	TGTGCTAGTGGTTCGGTAGCGGGAGGCTACACCGGGGAGCTGTTTTTT	CASGSVAGGYTGELFF
-	TRBV5-8	TRBJ1-4	-	TGTGCCAGCAGTTTCGCCGGGGGGCTAACTAATGAAAAACTGTTTTTT	CASSFAGGLTNEKLFF
-	TRBV7-7	TRBJ1-4	-	TGTGCCAGCAGCGCCCCCGGGAGACCTAATGAAAAACTGTTTTTT	CASSAPGRPNEKLFF
few	TRBV19	TRBJ1-5	-	TGTGCCAGTAGGACGGCTTATAGCAATCAGCCCCAGCATTTT	CASRTAYSNQPQHF
-	TRBV19	TRBJ1-4	-	TGTGCCAGTAGTACTTACAGGATCGGCGATGAAAAACTGTTTTTT	CASSTYRIGDEKLFF
-	TRBV10-3	TRBJ2-4	-	TGTGCCATCAGTGAACACGGGGCGGACAAAAACATTCAGTACTTC	CAISEHGADKNIQYF
-	TRBV28	TRBJ1-2	TRBD1	TGTGCCACCAGCCAGTACAGGGGCTATGGCTACACCTTC	CATSQYRGYGYTF
-	TRBV11-1	TRBJ2-3	-	TGTGCCAGCAGCCCCCGGGATCGGACTCGCACAGATACGCAGTATTTT	CASSPRDRTRTDTQYF
-	TRBV18	TRBJ1-2	-	TGTGCCAGCTCCCCACGACAAACGGGGACCAACTATGGCTACACCTTC	CASSPRQTGTNYGYTF